These 5 T cell receptor beta chains came from one sample sequenced in a study of PD-1 blockade in classical Hodgkin lymphoma. TCRdb's table, derived via immunoSEQ multiplex PCR, lists solely in-frame clones and lacks some. Of around 30,000 clones listed, about 86% are singletons. Specified time point: cycle 4 day 1 (C4D1), after 6 weeks of nivolumab. Every one of the patients relapsed after autologous stem cell transplantation (brentuximab vedotin exposure was variable). Using magnetic negative selection, the CD4+ T cells were separated out of thawed PBMCs. This material consisted of CD4+ T cells from blood, taken before the fourth cycle of nivolumab. The origin of the receptors is a human donor with classical Hodgkin lymphoma.

The rearrangement uses TRBV18 and TRBJ2-7, with 8 bases that match TRBD2. CDR1 is KGHSH and CDR2 is LQKENI in the germline V gene. The CDR3 length is 13 residues. The V segment lost 8 bases and the J segment 0 bases; nucleotides outside the gene matches: 3. The CDR3 spells CASRRGDSYEQYF. The CDR3 coding sequence is TGTGCCAGCCGGCGGGGGGACTCCTACGAGCAGTACTTC.

CDR3 loop: CASRLQGITGELFF. CDR3 DNA: TGTGCCAGTAGGCTACAGGGTATCACCGGGGAGCTGTTTTTT. The chain has TRBV19 and TRBJ2-2; perhaps TRBD1 as D (6 bases). Germline values: CDR1 LNHDA, CDR2 SQIVND (reference sequence). Trimming left V 6 bases short and J 4 bases short, with 12 bases between. The length of the CDR3 is 14 residues.

The genes are TRBV6-1 and TRBJ2-3; D remains unclear. Germline CDR1 is MNHNS and CDR2 is SASEGT. The CDR3 has 11 residues. Trimming pared 5 bases from V and 7 bases from J, leaving 7 bases between. CDR3 nucleotides: TGTGCCAGCAGTTTGGGTTATACGCAGTATTTT. The encoded protein is CASSLGYTQYF.

The CDR3 region has the DNA TGTGCCAGCAGCTTCCGGACTCGAGGCTACACCTTC. Protein product: CASSFRTRGYTF. The J gene is TRBJ1-2, the V gene TRBV28; D is ambiguous. Trimming took off 6 bases at V and 8 bases at J, with 13 bases between the two ends. Germline V gene lookup returns CDR1 MDHEN and CDR2 SYDVKM. The CDR3 totals 12 residues.

The rearrangement uses TRBV10-3 and TRBJ2-1, with a weak D call TRBD2 (5 bases). The V end was cut by 8 bases, the J end by 0 bases, with 14 bases between. This CDR3 spans 15 amino acids. CDR1 and CDR2 from the germline V gene are ENHRY and SYGVKD. CDR3 DNA: TGTGCCATCGGCTCCGGGGTGGCCTCCTACAATGAGCAGTTCTTC. This codes for CAIGSGVASYNEQFF.